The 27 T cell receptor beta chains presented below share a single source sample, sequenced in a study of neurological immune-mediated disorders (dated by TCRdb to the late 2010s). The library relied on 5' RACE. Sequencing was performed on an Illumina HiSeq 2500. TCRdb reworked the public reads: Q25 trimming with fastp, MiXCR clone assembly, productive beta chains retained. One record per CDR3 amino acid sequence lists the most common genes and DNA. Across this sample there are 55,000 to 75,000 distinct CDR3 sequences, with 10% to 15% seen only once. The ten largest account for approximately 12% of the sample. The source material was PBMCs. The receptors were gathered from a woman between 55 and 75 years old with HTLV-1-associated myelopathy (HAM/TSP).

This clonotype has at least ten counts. CDR3 sequence: CSAKLNTEAFF. CDR3 bases: TGCAGTGCTAAACTGAACACTGAAGCTTTCTTT. The genes are TRBV20-1 and TRBJ1-1, with no clear D. Germline assignment: CDR1 DFQATT and CDR2 SNEGSKA (reference sequence). This CDR3 region has 11 residues. Deletions cut 4 bases from V and 0 bases from J, with 3 bases between.

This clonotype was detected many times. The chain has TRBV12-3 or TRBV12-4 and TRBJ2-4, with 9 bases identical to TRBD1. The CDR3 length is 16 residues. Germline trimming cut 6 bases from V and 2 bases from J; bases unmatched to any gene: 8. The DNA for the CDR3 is TGTGCCAGCAGGTCCGGGACAGGGTTGTCCAAAAACATTCAGTACTTC. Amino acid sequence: CASRSGTGLSKNIQYF.

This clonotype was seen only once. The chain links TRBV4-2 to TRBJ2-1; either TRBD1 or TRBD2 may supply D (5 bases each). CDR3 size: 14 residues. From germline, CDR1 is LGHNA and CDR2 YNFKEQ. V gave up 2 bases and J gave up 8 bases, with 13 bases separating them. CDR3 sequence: CASSQPHEGHEQFF. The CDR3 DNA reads TGTGCCAGCAGCCAACCCCACGAGGGGCATGAGCAGTTCTTC.

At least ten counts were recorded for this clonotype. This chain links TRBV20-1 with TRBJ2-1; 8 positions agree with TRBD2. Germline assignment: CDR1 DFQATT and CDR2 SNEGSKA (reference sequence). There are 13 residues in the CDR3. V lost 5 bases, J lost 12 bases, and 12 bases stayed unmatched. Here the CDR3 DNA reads TGCAGTGCTTTGGCGGGAGGCGTCCTGGGGCAGTTCTTC. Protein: CSALAGGVLGQFF.

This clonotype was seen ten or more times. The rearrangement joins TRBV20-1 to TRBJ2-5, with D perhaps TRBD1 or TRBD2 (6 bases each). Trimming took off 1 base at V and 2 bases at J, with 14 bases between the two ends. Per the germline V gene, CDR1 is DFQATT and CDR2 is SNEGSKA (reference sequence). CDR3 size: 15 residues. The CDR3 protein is CSARAGGAGQETQYF. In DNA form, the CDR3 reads TGCAGTGCTAGAGCTGGGGGCGCGGGACAAGAGACCCAGTACTTC.

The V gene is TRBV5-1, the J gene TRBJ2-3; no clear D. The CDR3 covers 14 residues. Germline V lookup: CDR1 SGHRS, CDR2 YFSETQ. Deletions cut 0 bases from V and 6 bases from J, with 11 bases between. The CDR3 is CASSLEVVRDTQYF. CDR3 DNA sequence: TGCGCCAGCAGCTTGGAGGTCGTGAGGGATACGCAGTATTTT.

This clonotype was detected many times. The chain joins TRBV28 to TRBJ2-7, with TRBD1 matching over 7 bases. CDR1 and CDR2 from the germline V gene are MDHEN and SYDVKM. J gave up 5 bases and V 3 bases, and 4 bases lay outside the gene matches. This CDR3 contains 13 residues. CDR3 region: CASSFSRGNEQYF. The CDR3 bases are TGTGCCAGCAGTTTTAGCAGGGGGAACGAGCAGTACTTC.

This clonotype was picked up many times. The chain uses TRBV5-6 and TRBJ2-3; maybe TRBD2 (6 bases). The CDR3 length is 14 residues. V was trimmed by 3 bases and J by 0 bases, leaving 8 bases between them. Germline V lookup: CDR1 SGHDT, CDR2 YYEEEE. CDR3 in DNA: TGTGCCAGCAGCTCGAGCGGGAGCACAGATACGCAGTATTTT. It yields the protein CASSSSGSTDTQYF.

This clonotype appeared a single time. The CDR3 loop reads CASSQGGTGQNTGELFF. The CDR3 bases are TGCGCCAGCAGCCAAGGGGGAACGGGACAAAACACCGGGGAGCTGTTTTTT. The chain is built from TRBV4-1 and TRBJ2-2; TRBD1 might be the D (6 bases). The V end was cut by 1 base, the J end by 2 bases, with 14 bases between. The CDR3 runs to 17 residues. Germline CDR1 is MGHRA and CDR2 is YSYEKL.

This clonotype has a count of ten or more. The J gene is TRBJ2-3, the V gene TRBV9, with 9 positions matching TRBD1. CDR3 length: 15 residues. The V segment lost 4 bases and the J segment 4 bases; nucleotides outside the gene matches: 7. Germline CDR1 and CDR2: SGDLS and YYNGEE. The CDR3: CASSNRDRVADTQYF. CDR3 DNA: TGTGCCAGCAGCAACCGGGACAGGGTGGCAGATACGCAGTATTTT.

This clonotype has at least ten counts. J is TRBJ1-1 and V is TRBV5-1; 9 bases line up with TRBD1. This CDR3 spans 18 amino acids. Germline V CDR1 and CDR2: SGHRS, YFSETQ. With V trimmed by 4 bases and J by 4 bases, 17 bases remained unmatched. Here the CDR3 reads CASSPNRDRALWFTEAFF. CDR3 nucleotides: TGCGCCAGCAGCCCGAACCGGGACAGGGCCCTATGGTTCACTGAAGCTTTCTTT.

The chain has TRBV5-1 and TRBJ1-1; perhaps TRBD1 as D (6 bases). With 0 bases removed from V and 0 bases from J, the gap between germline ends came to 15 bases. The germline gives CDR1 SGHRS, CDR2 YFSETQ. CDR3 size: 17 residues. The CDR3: CASSLGTTGRMNTEAFF. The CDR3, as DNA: TGCGCCAGCAGCTTGGGGACTACAGGGCGGATGAACACTGAAGCTTTCTTT.

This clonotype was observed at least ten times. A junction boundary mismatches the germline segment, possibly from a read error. The CDR3 coding sequence is TGTGCTAGCAGCACTAATCCCTTCGGGCAGGGAGAGACCCAGTACTTC. This gives the protein CASSTNPFGQGETQYF. The V and J genes are TRBV7-7 and TRBJ2-5, with D perhaps TRBD1 (5 bases). Per the germline V gene, CDR1 is SSHAT and CDR2 is FNYEAQ (reference sequence). The CDR3 runs to 16 residues.

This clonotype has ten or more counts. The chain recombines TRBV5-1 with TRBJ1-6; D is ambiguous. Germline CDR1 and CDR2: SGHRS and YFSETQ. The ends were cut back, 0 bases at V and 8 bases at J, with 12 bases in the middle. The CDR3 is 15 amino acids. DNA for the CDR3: TGCGCCAGCAGCTTGGGACGGGTGGAGCATTCACCCCTCCACTTT. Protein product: CASSLGRVEHSPLHF.

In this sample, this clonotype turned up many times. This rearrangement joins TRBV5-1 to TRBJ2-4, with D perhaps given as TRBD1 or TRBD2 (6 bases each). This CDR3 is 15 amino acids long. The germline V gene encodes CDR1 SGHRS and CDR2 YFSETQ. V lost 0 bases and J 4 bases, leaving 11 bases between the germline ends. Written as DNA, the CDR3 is TGCGCCAGCAGCTTGGAGGGAGGACAGAAAAACATTCAGTACTTC. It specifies CASSLEGGQKNIQYF.

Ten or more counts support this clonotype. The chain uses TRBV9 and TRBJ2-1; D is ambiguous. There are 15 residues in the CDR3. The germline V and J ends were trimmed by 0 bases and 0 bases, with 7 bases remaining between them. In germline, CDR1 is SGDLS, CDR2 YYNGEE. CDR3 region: CASSVVGSSYNEQFF. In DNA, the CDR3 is TGTGCCAGCAGCGTAGTGGGCAGCTCCTACAATGAGCAGTTCTTC.

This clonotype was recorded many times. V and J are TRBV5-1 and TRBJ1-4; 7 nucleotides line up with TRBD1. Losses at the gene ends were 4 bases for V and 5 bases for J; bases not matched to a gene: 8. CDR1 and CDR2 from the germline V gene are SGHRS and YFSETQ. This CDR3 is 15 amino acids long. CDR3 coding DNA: TGCGCCAGCAGCCCGGGGACAGCGGTAAATGAAAAACTGTTTTTT. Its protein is CASSPGTAVNEKLFF.

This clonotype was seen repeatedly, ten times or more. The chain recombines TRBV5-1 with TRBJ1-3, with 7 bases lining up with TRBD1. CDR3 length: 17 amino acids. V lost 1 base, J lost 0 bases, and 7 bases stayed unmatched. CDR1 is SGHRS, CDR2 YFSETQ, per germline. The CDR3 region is CASSLRTGVDSGNTIYF. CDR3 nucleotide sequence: TGCGCCAGCAGCTTGCGAACAGGGGTAGACTCTGGAAACACCATATATTTT.

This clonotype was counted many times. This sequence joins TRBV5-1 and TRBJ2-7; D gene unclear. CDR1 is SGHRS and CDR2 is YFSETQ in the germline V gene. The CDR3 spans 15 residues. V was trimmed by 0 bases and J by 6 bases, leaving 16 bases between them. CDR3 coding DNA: TGCGCCAGCAGCTTGGCCGACGGATCCACGGGCGAGCAGTACTTC. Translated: CASSLADGSTGEQYF.

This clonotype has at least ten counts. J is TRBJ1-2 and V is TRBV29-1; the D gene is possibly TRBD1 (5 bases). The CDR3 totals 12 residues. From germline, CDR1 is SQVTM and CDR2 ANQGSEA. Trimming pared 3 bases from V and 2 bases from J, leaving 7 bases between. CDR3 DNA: TGCAGCGTTGAGACAGCGAACTATGGCTACACCTTC. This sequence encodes CSVETANYGYTF.

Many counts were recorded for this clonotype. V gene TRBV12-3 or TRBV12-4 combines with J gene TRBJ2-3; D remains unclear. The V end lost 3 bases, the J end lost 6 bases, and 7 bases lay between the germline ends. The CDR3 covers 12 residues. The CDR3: CASSFFPDTQYF. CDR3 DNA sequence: TGTGCCAGCAGTTTCTTTCCCGATACGCAGTATTTT.

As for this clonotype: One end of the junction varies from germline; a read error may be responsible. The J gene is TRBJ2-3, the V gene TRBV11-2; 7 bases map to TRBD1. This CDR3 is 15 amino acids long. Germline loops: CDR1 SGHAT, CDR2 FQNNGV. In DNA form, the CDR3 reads TGTGTCAGCAGCCAGGTGGGACAGAGCACAGATACGCGGTATTTT. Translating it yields CVSSQVGQSTDTRYF. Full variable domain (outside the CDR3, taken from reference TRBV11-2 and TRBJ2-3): EAGVAQSPRYKIIEKRQSVAFWCNPISGHATLYWYQQILGQGPKLLIQFQNNGVVDDSQLPKDRFSAERLKGVDSTLKIQPAKLEDSAVYLCVSSQVGQSTDTRYFGPGTRLTVL.

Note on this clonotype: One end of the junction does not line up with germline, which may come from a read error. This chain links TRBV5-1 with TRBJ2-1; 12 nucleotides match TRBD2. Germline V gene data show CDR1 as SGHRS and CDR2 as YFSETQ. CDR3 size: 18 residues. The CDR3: CASSFVATSGGSYNEKFF. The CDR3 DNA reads TGCGCCAGCAGCTTCGTCGCGACTAGCGGGGGTTCCTACAATGAGAAGTTCTTC. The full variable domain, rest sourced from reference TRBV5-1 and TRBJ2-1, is KAGVTQTPRYLIKTRGQQVTLSCSPISGHRSVSWYQQTPGQGLQFLFEYFSETQRNKGNFPGRFSGRQFSNSRSEMNVSTLELGDSALYLCASSFVATSGGSYNEKFFGPGTRLTVL.

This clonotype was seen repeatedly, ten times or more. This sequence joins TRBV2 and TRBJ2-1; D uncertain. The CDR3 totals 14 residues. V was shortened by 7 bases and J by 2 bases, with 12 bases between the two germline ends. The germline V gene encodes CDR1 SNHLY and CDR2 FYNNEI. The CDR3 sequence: CASKTGGAYNEQFF. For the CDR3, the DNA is TGTGCCAGCAAAACCGGTGGAGCCTACAATGAGCAGTTCTTC. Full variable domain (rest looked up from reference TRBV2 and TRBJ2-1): EPEVTQTPSHQVTQMGQEVILRCVPISNHLYFYWYRQILGQKVEFLVSFYNNEISEKSEIFDDQFSVERPDGSNFTLKIRSTKLEDSAMYFCASKTGGAYNEQFFGPGTRLTVL.

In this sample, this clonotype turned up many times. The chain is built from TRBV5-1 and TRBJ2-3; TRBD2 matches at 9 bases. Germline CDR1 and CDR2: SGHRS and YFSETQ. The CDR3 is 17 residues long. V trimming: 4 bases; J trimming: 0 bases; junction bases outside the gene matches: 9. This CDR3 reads CASSKRTSATSTDTQYF. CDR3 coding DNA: TGCGCCAGCAGCAAAAGGACTAGCGCGACTAGCACAGATACGCAGTATTTT. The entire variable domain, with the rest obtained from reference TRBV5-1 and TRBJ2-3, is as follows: KAGVTQTPRYLIKTRGQQVTLSCSPISGHRSVSWYQQTPGQGLQFLFEYFSETQRNKGNFPGRFSGRQFSNSRSEMNVSTLELGDSALYLCASSKRTSATSTDTQYFGPGTRLTVL.

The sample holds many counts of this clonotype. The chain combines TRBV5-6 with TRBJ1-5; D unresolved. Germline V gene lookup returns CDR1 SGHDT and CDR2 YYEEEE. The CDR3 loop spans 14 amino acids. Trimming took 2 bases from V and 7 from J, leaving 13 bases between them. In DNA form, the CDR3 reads TGTGCCAGCAGCTTTAAAGGACGTGGACAGCCCCAGCATTTT. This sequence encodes CASSFKGRGQPQHF.

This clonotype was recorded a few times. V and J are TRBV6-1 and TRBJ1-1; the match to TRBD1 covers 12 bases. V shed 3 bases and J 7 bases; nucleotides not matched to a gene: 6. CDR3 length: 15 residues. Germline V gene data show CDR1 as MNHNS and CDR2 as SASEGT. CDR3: CASSEPGQGALEAFF. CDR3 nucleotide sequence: TGTGCCAGCAGTGAGCCGGGACAGGGGGCTCTTGAAGCTTTCTTT.